The T cell receptor beta chain under discussion was sequenced for a study of blood T cell repertoires in COVID-19 (dated by TCRdb to 2020 to 2022). With respect to the entire study: Collaborator samples came from the United States, Italy and Spain and covered acute and convalescent phases of COVID-19. A freely available public database, intended as a resource for researchers studying the immune response to SARS-CoV-2, is where the repertoires were released. HLA class I and class II types, where available, came from metadata supplied by the sample provider rather than from assay-based typing. Samples were obtained from the ongoing ImmuneRACE study (first 160 participants) and from some 1,200 subjects provided by 6 global collaborators. Sample metadata almost always included a de-identified subject ID, COVID-19 status, age in years and sex. The prospective study material was composed of cDNA or gDNA derived from T cells, B-cell-depleted T cells, or PBMCs. Deeply sampled blood TCRbeta repertoires from subjects exposed to, actively infected with, or recovered from COVID-19 were included in the dataset. The paper as a whole reports these results and caveats: The amount of clinical and demographic metadata varied by source and participant and was provided uncurated.

About this clone itself: Its binding antigen is unknown. Per-base qualities were not stored, and no clone one base away is much larger.

For CDR1 and CDR2, the germline V gene (reference sequence) lists LGHDT and YNNKEL. The CDR3 holds 12 amino acids from the cysteine to the phenylalanine. The sequence is cut down to CDR3 DNA, 36 bases in frame from base 1. V is pared back by 1 base and J by 10 bases, with 10 bases lying between the germline termini. The collaborating institutions used their own protocols to collect whole blood in K2EDTA tubes. For TCRbeta analysis, collaborators shipped samples in one of three forms: frozen whole blood, isolated PBMCs, or DNA extracted from either of those sample types. TCRbeta CDR3 regions were amplified from genomic DNA using the immunoSEQ Assay, a bias-controlled multiplex PCR. The original methods were these. Within the assay, amplification of reference gene primers was used to estimate how many nucleated cells each sample contained. Sequence reads were collapsed and filtered to measure the absolute abundance of every unique TCRbeta CDR3 rearrangement. Productive Simpson clonality was computed per sample as the square root of Simpson's diversity index over productive rearrangements. TCRdb obtained this table from immuneACCESS and retained in-frame rearrangements with V and J assigned. These tables miss some clones; where compared with another copy, unresolved V genes account for less than half of the shortfall, and the remainder is unexplained. From that table come the V and J calls and clone size; the DNA was used to work out D and trimming. This sample is represented by under 350,000 clones; about 89% of them were singletons. The ten largest make up around 2% of the sample.

The specimen sequenced was peripheral blood. The V and J genes are TRBV3-1 (or the pseudogene TRBV3-2) and TRBJ1-1; a weak D assignment points to TRBD1 (5 bases agree). This TCR was sampled from a man aged 45-65 years with acute or convalescent COVID-19. The CDR3 sequence is CASSQGQGGAFF. At the DNA level, the sequence is TGTGCCAGCAGCCAAGGCCAGGGCGGAGCTTTCTTT.